The rows below give T cell receptor beta chains drawn from one sample of a study of metastatic and nonmetastatic thyroid tumors. With MiXCR, TCRdb reprocessed the PCR reads. Of tens of thousands of clones listed, 25% to 30% are singletons. The specimen was blood. Receptor source: a female donor with papillary thyroid cancer or a benign thyroid nodule (not recorded which). Some clones in this sample may be carry-over from other donors' samples. The conserved cysteine and the conserved F or W are not part of the CDR3 here. D genes are given only for firm matches.

len | d_gene | v_gene | CDR3aa
16 | TRBD2 | TRBV11-2 | ASIQPRRDSGVAHIQY
13 | TRBD1 | TRBV5-1 | ASSLMGQGAREQY
12 | - | TRBV20-1 | SARDGRDTGELF
14 | TRBD1 | TRBV9 | ASTGFEQGGYYGYT
13 | - | TRBV30 | AWSVQWGGDEKLF
13 | TRBD2 | TRBV12-3/TRBV12-4 | ASNGLAGSTDTQY
11 | - | TRBV10-1 | ASSDARGHEQY
13 | TRBD1 | TRBV5-1 | ASSLAWTGDYEQY
11 | - | TRBV5-1 | ASSLGFAYEQY
15 | TRBD2 | TRBV6-2/TRBV6-3 | ASKPGTSGRANYEQY
13 | TRBD1 | TRBV20-1 | SATSQGAFDNEQF
10 | - | TRBV30 | AWSQDYNEQF
10 | - | TRBV7-2 | ASSPSRYEQY
14 | TRBD1 | TRBV3-1 | ASSQGRDRINEKLF
13 | TRBD2 | TRBV6-1 | ASSAEISGTDTQY
12 | - | TRBV7-9 | ASRRGQTQETQY
12 | TRBD1 | TRBV9 | ASSGTGGGNTIY
11 | - | TRBV19 | ASSIRSTGERF
10 | - | TRBV12-3/TRBV12-4 | ASSGSGSEQY
14 | - | TRBV7-7 | ASSLGRTLNTGELF
11 | TRBD1 | TRBV28 | AGKRQGVDEQY
12 | - | TRBV20-1 | SARATRSTDTQY
14 | TRBD2 | TRBV3-1 | ASSQGLAGAAGELF
10 | - | TRBV20-1 | SSVRGANEQY
14 | - | TRBV11-3 | ASSLDGRGGNQPQH
15 | TRBD2 | TRBV6-1 | ASSPQGLFANTGELF
14 | - | TRBV24-1 | ATSDSGTVMGNTIY
12 | - | TRBV6-2/TRBV6-3 | ASSYAAGRYEQY
12 | - | TRBV6-1 | ASISRREATEAF
12 | - | TRBV19 | ASSMRSGNTEAF
14 | - | TRBV12-3/TRBV12-4 | ASRPSRGAVPNEQF
11 | - | TRBV6-6 | ASSYGGNTEAF
12 | - | TRBV5-1 | ASSLRRGDYEQY
11 | TRBD1 | TRBV20-1 | RVLDRYYYEQY
14 | TRBD2 | TRBV28 | VSRESGVPRGGELF
14 | - | TRBV7-8 | ASSPPSRQKNTEAF
15 | TRBD2 | TRBV5-1 | ASSPGTSRDVDNEQF
11 | - | TRBV12-3/TRBV12-4 | ASSLFDQETQY
10 | TRBD1 | TRBV29-1 | SAEQGAVCYT
9 | - | TRBV5-1 | ASSFGSQQF
11 | - | TRBV28 | ASSPPGREEAF
10 | - | TRBV28 | ASSRAPGRNT
10 | - | TRBV6-1 | ASSDWGSRAF
17 | TRBD1 | TRBV16 | ASSQSTGTGGASSYGYT
13 | - | TRBV2 | ASRSPTGPGDTQY
15 | - | TRBV24-1 | ATSDGPFGRDGETQY
13 | TRBD1 | TRBV20-1 | SARGLPTGLGTIY
12 | - | TRBV7-3 | ASSLQGHLDEQF
13 | TRBD1 | TRBV19 | ASSTPGGGSYGYT
13 | - | TRBV15 | ATSRDHNEYREAF
10 | TRBD2 | TRBV13 | ASSKREETQY
13 | - | TRBV6-1 | ASSEAGDPYNEQF
13 | TRBD1 | TRBV30 | AWSVGTGVTGELF
15 | - | TRBV20-1 | SARIPSLWARIYEQY
13 | - | TRBV7-9 | AISFTTEAGNTIY
12 | TRBD1 | TRBV3-1 | ASSQDRQGGGYT
14 | TRBD2 | TRBV4-2 | ASSPKAGGLADTQY
13 | - | TRBV6-1 | ASSERAEGAYEQY
9 | - | TRBV29-1 | STRQKEGYT
9 | TRBD1 | TRBV6-1 | ASSPGQGTF